A selection of T cell receptor beta chains follows, all from one sample in a study of blood T cell repertoires in COVID-19. Produced via immunoSEQ multiplex PCR; TCRdb's table is partial and in-frame only. The sample comprises under 85,000 clones, less than 90% of which are singletons, and roughly 3.5% rests with the top ten. The sequenced material came from peripheral blood. The receptors stem from a man aged 45-60 years with acute or convalescent COVID-19. Each CDR3 is given with its conserved first and last residue. The order of the fields is D gene, clone size, J gene, V gene, CDR3 protein, CDR3 DNA. D genes are given only for firm matches. Clone size, where shown, is once, few, many, or a class for clones that have expanded.

>.|.|TRBJ2-5|TRBV6-5
CASRLSLLTETQYF
TGTGCCAGCAGATTGTCTCTTCTAACTGAGACCCAGTACTTC
>.|.|TRBJ1-4|TRBV11-2
CASSPTGFATNEKLFF
TGTGCCAGCAGCCCGACAGGATTTGCAACTAATGAAAAACTGTTTTTT
>.|.|TRBJ2-1|TRBV2
CAGETVSSYNEQFF
TGTGCCGGAGAGACGGTGAGCTCCTACAATGAGCAGTTCTTC
>.|few|TRBJ1-4|TRBV7-2
CASSLEWGLEKLFF
TGTGCCAGCAGCTTAGAGTGGGGGCTTGAAAAACTGTTTTTT
>TRBD2|.|TRBJ2-1|TRBV11-3
CASSLGTSGANEQFF
TGTGCCAGCAGCCTCGGGACTAGCGGGGCCAATGAGCAGTTCTTC
>TRBD2|.|TRBJ2-7|TRBV6-2/TRBV6-3
CASSYRVAGGPYEQYF
TGTGCCAGCAGTTACCGGGTAGCGGGAGGGCCCTACGAGCAGTACTTC
>.|few|TRBJ1-2|TRBV6-2/TRBV6-3
CASSYSPQGSNYGYTF
TGTGCCAGCAGTTACTCCCCCCAGGGGAGCAACTATGGCTACACCTTC
>.|.|TRBJ2-7|TRBV27
CASSFRTGLGYEQYF
TGTGCCAGCAGTTTTCGTACAGGCTTGGGGTACGAGCAGTACTTC
>.|.|TRBJ2-7|TRBV27
CASSLMRGTYEQYF
TGTGCCAGCAGTTTAATGCGGGGAACCTACGAGCAGTACTTC
>.|.|TRBJ2-5|TRBV7-9
CASSRLASLRETQYF
TGTGCCAGCAGCCGATTGGCCAGCCTCAGGGAGACCCAGTACTTC
>.|.|TRBJ1-5|TRBV5-4
CASSKGGNQPQHF
TGTGCCAGCAGCAAGGGGGGCAATCAGCCCCAGCATTTT
>TRBD1|.|TRBJ1-2|TRBV4-1
CASSHAGQGYYGYTF
TGCGCCAGCAGCCATGCGGGACAGGGATACTATGGCTACACCTTC
>TRBD2|.|TRBJ2-5|TRBV7-2
CASSYPTSGGAQETQYF
TGTGCCAGCAGCTACCCGACTAGCGGGGGGGCCCAAGAGACCCAGTACTTC
>.|.|TRBJ2-5|TRBV21-1
CASTPGGLAGEGSQETQYF
TGTGCCAGCACCCCGGGGGGACTAGCGGGAGAGGGGAGCCAAGAGACCCAGTACTTC
>TRBD2|.|TRBJ2-1|TRBV5-6
CASSLGDYFNEQFF
TGTGCCAGCAGCTTGGGGGACTATTTCAATGAGCAGTTCTTC
>TRBD1|.|TRBJ1-1|TRBV6-6
CASSYGTAPNTEAFF
TGTGCCAGCAGTTACGGGACAGCGCCGAACACTGAAGCTTTCTTT
>TRBD1|.|TRBJ1-1|TRBV23-1
CASSQSDRRFTEAFF
TGCGCCAGCAGTCAATCGGACAGGAGGTTCACTGAAGCTTTCTTT